The subject of this entry is one T cell receptor (beta chain). As yet, its antigen is unknown. This entry belongs to a study of early T cells in non-severe SARS-CoV-2 infection. CDR3 length: 14 residues. Trimming removed 5 bases from V and 2 bases from J, with 16 bases in between. In germline, CDR1 is SQVTM, CDR2 ANQGSEA. The TCR library protocol was used to attach unique molecular identifiers. These identifiers were attached to individual cDNA molecules. MiXCR was run by TCRdb on the 5' RACE reads, yielding one entry per CDR3 protein. The table lists 100,000 to 130,000 distinct CDR3 sequences, around 10% of them singletons. Whole-study results and caveats: In VDJdb matching, anti-spike CD8 responses were favored while private and CD4 specificities went missing.

The clonotype comes from an adult who was a healthcare worker with PCR-confirmed SARS-CoV-2 infection or an uninfected control (not recorded which). This chain links TRBV29-1 with TRBJ2-7; D uncertain. Sequencing was done on a sample of whole blood. The CDR3 DNA reads TGCAGCGTTTATATCCCGAGTGGCCCCTACGAGCAGTACTTC. Translation gives CSVYIPSGPYEQYF.